This T cell receptor beta chain was recovered during a study of cytomegalovirus exposure and HLA in healthy donors. Whole-study results and caveats: The study labeled 164 TCR beta chains cytomegalovirus-associated. A later analysis showed that HLA-associated TCR beta chains had undergone more clonal expansion than equally common others. Versus the roughly 690-donor mean, an Asian-associated ancestry cluster reportedly showed fewer N-insertions in a later analysis.

The PCR contained 60 Vbeta and 13 Jbeta primers. Method: immunoSEQ multiplex PCR; TCRdb's copy keeps in-frame clones and lacks some. The sample has 150,000 to 200,000 clones, more than 70% seen once. This clone occurred once. The antigen is undetermined. Germline lookup yields CDR1 SGHTS and CDR2 YDEGEE. V lost 0 bases, J lost 6 bases, and 16 bases lay in between. This CDR3 contains 15 residues. The sequencing input was PBMCs. This receptor was taken from a girl between 5 and 17 years old in good health and CMV-seropositive. This sequence joins TRBV5-8 and TRBJ2-7; a weak D match, TRBD2 (5 bases). The CDR3 DNA sequence: TGTGCCAGCAGCTTGGTTGGACGGATAGAGGGCGAGCAGTACTTC. Amino acid sequence: CASSLVGRIEGEQYF.